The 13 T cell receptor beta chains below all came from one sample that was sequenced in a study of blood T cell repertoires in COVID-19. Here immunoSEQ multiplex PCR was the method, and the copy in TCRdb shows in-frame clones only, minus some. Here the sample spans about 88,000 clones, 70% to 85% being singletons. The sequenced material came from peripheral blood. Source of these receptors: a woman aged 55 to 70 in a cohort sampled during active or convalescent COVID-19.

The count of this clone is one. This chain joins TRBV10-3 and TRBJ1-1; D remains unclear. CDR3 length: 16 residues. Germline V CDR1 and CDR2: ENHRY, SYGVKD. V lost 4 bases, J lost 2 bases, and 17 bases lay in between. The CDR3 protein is CAISAPPRLGNTEAFF. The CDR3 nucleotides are TGTGCCATCAGTGCACCCCCTCGGCTAGGTAACACTGAAGCTTTCTTT.

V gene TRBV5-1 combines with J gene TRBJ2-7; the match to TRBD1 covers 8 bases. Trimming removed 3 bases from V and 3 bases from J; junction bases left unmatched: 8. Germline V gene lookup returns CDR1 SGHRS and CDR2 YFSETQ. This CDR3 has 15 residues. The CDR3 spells CASSYGTGPLYEQYF. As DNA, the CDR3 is TGCGCCAGCAGCTACGGGACAGGTCCCCTCTACGAGCAGTACTTC.

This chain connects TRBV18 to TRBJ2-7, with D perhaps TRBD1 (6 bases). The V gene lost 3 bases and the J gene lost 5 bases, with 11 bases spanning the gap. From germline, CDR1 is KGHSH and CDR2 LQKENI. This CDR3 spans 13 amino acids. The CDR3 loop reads CASSPVQGNEQYF. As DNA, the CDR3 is TGTGCCAGCTCACCCGTCCAGGGGAACGAGCAGTACTTC.

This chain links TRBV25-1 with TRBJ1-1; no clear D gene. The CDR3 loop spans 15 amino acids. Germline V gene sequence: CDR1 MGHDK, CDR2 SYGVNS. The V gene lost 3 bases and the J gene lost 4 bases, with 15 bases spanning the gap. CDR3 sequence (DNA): TGTGCCAGCAGTGACCCTGCTAGTGTCGCCACTGAAGCTTTCTTT. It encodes CASSDPASVATEAFF.

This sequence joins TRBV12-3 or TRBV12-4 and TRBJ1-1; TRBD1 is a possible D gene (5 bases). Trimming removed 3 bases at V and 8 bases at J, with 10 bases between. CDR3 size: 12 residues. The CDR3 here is CASSLGGYEAFF. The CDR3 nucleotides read TGTGCCAGCAGTTTGGGGGGATACGAAGCTTTCTTT.

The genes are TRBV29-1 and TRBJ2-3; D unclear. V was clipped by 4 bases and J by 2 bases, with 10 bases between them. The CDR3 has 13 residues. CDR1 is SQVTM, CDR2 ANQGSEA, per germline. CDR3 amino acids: CSVVADLTDTQYF. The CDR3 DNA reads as TGCAGCGTTGTGGCGGATCTCACAGATACGCAGTATTTT.

CDR3 coding DNA: TGTGCCAGCTCGCTGACAGGGAATGAGCAGTTCTTC. Residues: CASSLTGNEQFF. J is TRBJ2-1 and V is TRBV18; TRBD1 matches at 7 bases. CDR1 is KGHSH and CDR2 is LQKENI in the germline V gene. The CDR3 covers 12 residues. V dropped 6 bases and J dropped 7; count of bases not matched to a gene: 3.

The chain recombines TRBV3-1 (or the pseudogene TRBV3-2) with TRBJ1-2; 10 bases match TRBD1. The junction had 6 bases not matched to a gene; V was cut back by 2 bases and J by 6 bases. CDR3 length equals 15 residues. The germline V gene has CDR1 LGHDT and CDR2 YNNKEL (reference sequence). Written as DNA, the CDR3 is TGTGCCAGCAGCCAAAACCAAGACAGGGGGCATGGCTACACCTTC. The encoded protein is CASSQNQDRGHGYTF.

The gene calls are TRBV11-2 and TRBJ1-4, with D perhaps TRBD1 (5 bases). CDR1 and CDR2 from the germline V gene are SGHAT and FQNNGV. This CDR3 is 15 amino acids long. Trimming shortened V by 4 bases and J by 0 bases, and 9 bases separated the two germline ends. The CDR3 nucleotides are TGTGCCAGCAGCTACCGGACAACAACTAATGAAAAACTGTTTTTT. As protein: CASSYRTTTNEKLFF.

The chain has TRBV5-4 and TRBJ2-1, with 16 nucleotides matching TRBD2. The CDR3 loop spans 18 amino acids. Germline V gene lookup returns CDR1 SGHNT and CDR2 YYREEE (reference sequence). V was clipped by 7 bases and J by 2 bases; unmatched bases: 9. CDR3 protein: CASASGLAGGFTYNEQFF. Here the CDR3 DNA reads TGTGCCAGCGCCTCGGGACTAGCGGGGGGGTTCACCTACAATGAGCAGTTCTTC.

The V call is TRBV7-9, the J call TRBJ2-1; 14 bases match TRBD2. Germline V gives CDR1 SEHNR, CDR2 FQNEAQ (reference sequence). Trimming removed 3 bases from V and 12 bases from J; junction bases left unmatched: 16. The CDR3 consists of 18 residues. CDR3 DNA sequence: TGTGCCAGCAGCTTTAGGGGAACCGGGACTAGCGGGGGAAATTCGCAGTTCTTC. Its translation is CASSFRGTGTSGGNSQFF.

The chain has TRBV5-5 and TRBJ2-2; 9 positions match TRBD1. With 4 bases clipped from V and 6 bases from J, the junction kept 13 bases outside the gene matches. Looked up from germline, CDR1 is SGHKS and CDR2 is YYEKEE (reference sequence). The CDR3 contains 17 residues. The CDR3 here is CASSPAGTGSMSGELFF. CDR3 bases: TGTGCCAGCAGCCCAGCAGGGACAGGGAGTATGTCCGGGGAGCTGTTTTTT.

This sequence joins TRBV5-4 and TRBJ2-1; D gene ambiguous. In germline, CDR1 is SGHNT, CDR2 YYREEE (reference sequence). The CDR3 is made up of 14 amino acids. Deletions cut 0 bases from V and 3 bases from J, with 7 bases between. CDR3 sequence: CASSLDNFYNEQFF. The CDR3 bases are TGTGCCAGCAGCTTGGATAATTTCTACAATGAGCAGTTCTTC.